This T cell receptor beta chain is from a study of chemoradiotherapy in HPV16-positive cancers (dated by TCRdb to about 2022). With respect to the entire study: Functional T-cell assays on cells from two HPV16-positive patients defined candidate HPV-specific T-cell clones and common TCR motifs. The study set out to ask whether T-cell immunity against the HPV oncoproteins E6 and E7 changes over the course of chemoradiotherapy and whether that immunity affects survival. TCR repertoires from some 89 patients with HPV-related cancers were then used to track the candidate HPV-specific TCRs and motifs.

This clone was picked up a small number of times. Its target antigen remains unknown. The sample holds no much larger clone one base away, and base qualities are not on file. The full study reports these points: Only a couple of HPV16-positive patients were used to derive the functional definition of HPV-specific T cells, and the survival association was reported for HPV16-positive patients. In HPV16-positive patients, expansion of HPV-responsive T cells during chemoradiotherapy was found to be associated with improved recurrence-free survival. Expansion of candidate HPV-specific clones and E7-related TCR motifs was observed in the tumor microenvironment during treatment, whereas no such expansion was observed for non-HPV-specific T cells.

Receptor amplification or capture employed the immunoSEQ multiplex PCR assay. The source is immuneACCESS, and TCRdb retained only in-frame sequences with V and J called. Part of the clones is not carried over; for the studies checked, unresolved V genes explain less than half of this, and the remainder is unexplained. The sample table lists 30,000 to 40,000 clones, around 93% of them with a count of one. The leading ten clones occupy more than 3% of the sample. The germline V gene specifies SGHRS as CDR1 and YFSETQ as CDR2. V is cut by 5 bases and J by 7 bases, and the space between the germline ends is 18 bases. Counted from cysteine to phenylalanine, this CDR3 has 14 amino acids. The DNA shown is the 42-base CDR3, in frame from base 1. Because repertoires were sampled repeatedly during chemoradiotherapy, clonal expansion in the tumor microenvironment could be followed.

This clonotype originated in a human donor with HPV-associated anogenital cancer. The sample here was blood, taken from a patient who underwent chemoradiotherapy. The chain is made from TRBV5-1 and TRBJ1-2; the best D guess is TRBD1, with 6 bases matching. The DNA sequence follows: TGCGCCAGCAGTTTCCTGGACAGTGACGCTGGCTACACCTTC. Its amino acids are CASSFLDSDAGYTF.